The 26 T cell receptor beta chains below come from one sample, sequenced in a study of Tregs in tolerant kidney transplant recipients. The repertoire was sequenced with immunoSEQ multiplex PCR; TCRdb's copy has only in-frame clones and lacks some. Here the sample spans 98,000 or so clones, around 90% being singletons. The specimen comprised CD4+ T cells from blood, sampled before the transplant. The origin of the receptors is a human donor who received a combined kidney and bone marrow transplant.

The rearrangement links TRBV30 to TRBJ1-2; D perhaps matches TRBD1 (5 bases). This CDR3 comprises 13 residues. The V end was cut by 3 bases, the J end by 2 bases, with 10 bases between. The germline gives CDR1 GTSNPN, CDR2 SVGIG (reference sequence). CDR3 nucleotide sequence: TGTGCCTGGAGCTCCGGGGGGAACTATGGCTACACCTTC. Amino acids: CAWSSGGNYGYTF.

The V and J genes are TRBV19 and TRBJ2-3; maybe TRBD1 (5 bases). CDR1 is LNHDA, CDR2 SQIVND, per germline (reference sequence). The CDR3 length is 14 residues. Trimming left V 5 bases short and J 6 bases short, with 15 bases between. The CDR3 protein is CASSPREYTDTQYF. The CDR3 nucleotides read TGTGCCAGTAGTCCCAGGGAATATACCGATACGCAGTATTTT.

The chain combines TRBV29-1 with TRBJ2-7; TRBD1 aligns across 11 bases. The CDR3 sequence is 14 residues long. Germline V CDR1 and CDR2: SQVTM, ANQGSEA. The V gene end was trimmed by 7 bases and the J gene end by 7 bases; junction bases not matched to a gene: 12. CDR3 in DNA: TGCAGCGCCCGGGTGGGGACAGGGGGGAGTGAGCAGTACTTC. The encoded protein is CSARVGTGGSEQYF.

The chain joins TRBV28 to TRBJ2-6, with 10 bases aligning to TRBD1. The CDR3 loop spans 17 amino acids. Trimming at V came to 5 bases and at J to 2 bases, leaving 6 bases not matched to a gene. Looked up from germline, CDR1 is MDHEN and CDR2 is SYDVKM. CDR3 region: CASSMTGGFPGANVLTF. The CDR3 DNA is TGTGCCAGCAGTATGACAGGGGGCTTCCCTGGGGCCAACGTCCTGACTTTC.

This chain uses TRBV15 with TRBJ2-7, with 7 bases matching TRBD2. Per germline, CDR1 LNHNV and CDR2 YYDKDF (reference sequence). The CDR3 is 19 amino acids. V lost 1 base to trimming and J lost 2 bases; unmatched junction nucleotides: 17. DNA of the CDR3: TGTGCCACCAGCAGAGCGCCGAAGAGTAGCGGGTCCAACCCCTACGAGCAGTACTTC. Translating it yields CATSRAPKSSGSNPYEQYF.

V usage is TRBV19 and J usage is TRBJ1-2, with TRBD1 matching 8 bases. CDR1 LNHDA and CDR2 SQIVND come from the germline V gene (reference sequence). V shed 6 bases and J 8 bases; nucleotides not matched to a gene: 8. The CDR3 runs 13 residues. The CDR3, as DNA: TGTGCCAGTAGGACAGGGGTGAAGGACGGCTACACCTTC. As protein: CASRTGVKDGYTF.

This clone was seen a single time. The V and J genes are TRBV4-1 and TRBJ2-7; D gene ambiguous. The CDR3 is 17 residues long. V was cut by 1 base and J by 2 bases, with 18 bases left in between. CDR1 is MGHRA, CDR2 YSYEKL, per germline. The CDR3 sequence is CASSQGVFLEMTYEQYF. As DNA, the CDR3 is TGCGCCAGCAGCCAAGGCGTTTTTCTGGAGATGACCTACGAGCAGTACTTC.

The V and J genes are TRBV27 and TRBJ1-5, with 10 bases that match TRBD1. Germline CDR1 reads MNHEY; CDR2 reads SMNVEV (reference sequence). With V trimmed by 6 bases and J by 3 bases, 5 bases remained unmatched. This CDR3 contains 15 residues. CDR3: CASRPTGGTNQPQHF. The CDR3 DNA sequence: TGTGCCAGCAGACCGACAGGGGGCACCAATCAGCCCCAGCATTTT.

This clone occurred once. The chain joins TRBV5-8 to TRBJ2-1; 8 nucleotides line up with TRBD2. CDR3 length equals 16 residues. CDR1 SGHTS and CDR2 YDEGEE come from the germline V gene. With V trimmed by 3 bases and J by 7 bases, 12 bases remained unmatched. The CDR3 region is CASSSPYSGRDNEQFF. In DNA, the CDR3 is TGTGCCAGCAGCTCCCCCTACAGCGGGAGAGATAATGAGCAGTTCTTC.

The chain has TRBV28 and TRBJ1-5; 7 nucleotides match TRBD1. Germline loops: CDR1 MDHEN, CDR2 SYDVKM. This CDR3 contains 13 residues. V shed 8 bases, J shed 7 bases, and the junction held 8 bases outside the gene matches. The CDR3: CASLTGVQQPQHF. As DNA, the CDR3 is TGTGCCAGCTTAACAGGGGTGCAGCAGCCCCAGCATTTT.

This chain uses TRBV9 with TRBJ1-2; 8 nucleotides align to TRBD1. Unmatched junction bases numbered 9, after V lost 3 bases and J lost 5 bases. Germline V gene lookup returns CDR1 SGDLS and CDR2 YYNGEE. This CDR3 contains 15 residues. This CDR3 is CASSGARDRIYGYTF. CDR3 sequence (DNA): TGTGCCAGCAGCGGCGCTCGGGACAGGATTTATGGCTACACCTTC.

The rearrangement uses TRBV7-2 and TRBJ2-5, with D unresolved. The germline V and J ends were trimmed by 1 base and 4 bases, with 13 bases remaining between them. CDR3 length equals 15 residues. Germline V gene sequence: CDR1 SGHTA, CDR2 FQGNSA. The CDR3 DNA reads as TGTGCCAGCAGCTTAGTTGGGCCCGCGAGAGAGACCCAGTACTTC. Encoded protein: CASSLVGPARETQYF.

The chain couples TRBV9 to TRBJ2-2; 12 nucleotides match TRBD2. CDR1 and CDR2 (germline): SGDLS, YYNGEE. The CDR3 has 19 residues. V lost 3 bases and J lost 4; bases outside the gene matches: 13. CDR3 coding DNA: TGTGCCAGCAGCGCCGGTCTAGCGGGAGGGCCGGGAGGCACCGGGGAGCTGTTTTTT. Its translation is CASSAGLAGGPGGTGELFF.

Only a few counts were recorded for this clone. The V and J genes are TRBV14 and TRBJ2-1; no reliable D call. The CDR3 covers 15 residues. CDR1 and CDR2 (germline): SGHDN, FVKESK. V was cut by 1 base and J by 6 bases, with 13 bases left in between. In DNA form, the CDR3 reads TGTGCCAGCAGCCAAGTGTATGCGAGCTCCAATGAGCAGTTCTTC. Protein product: CASSQVYASSNEQFF. The variable domain in full, completed from reference TRBV14 and TRBJ2-1, reads EAGVTQFPSHSVIEKGQTVTLRCDPISGHDNLYWYRRVMGKEIKFLLHFVKESKQDESGMPNNRFLAERTGGTYSTLKVQPAELEDSGVYFCASSQVYASSNEQFFGPGTRLTVL.

The chain combines TRBV11-2 with TRBJ2-7, with a possible D match to TRBD2 (6 bases). The ends were cut back, 1 base at V and 6 bases at J, with 16 bases in the middle. The CDR3 loop spans 15 amino acids. Germline-derived CDR1 and CDR2 are SGHAT and FQNNGV. CDR3 sequence: CASSLAGEKSTEQYF. The CDR3 DNA sequence: TGTGCCAGCAGCTTAGCGGGGGAGAAGTCAACCGAGCAGTACTTC.

This clone was counted a single time. The chain uses TRBV12-5 and TRBJ2-1; possibly TRBD1 for D (8 bases). CDR3 length: 16 amino acids. CDR1 LGHNT and CDR2 FRNRAP come from the germline V gene. With 3 bases removed from V and 7 bases from J, the gap between germline ends came to 19 bases. This CDR3 is CASGFSGTTGGNEQFF. The DNA for the CDR3 is TGTGCTAGTGGTTTCTCCGGGACTACAGGGGGAAATGAGCAGTTCTTC.

The CDR3 spells CASRPSGTMSYEQYF. CDR3 nucleotide sequence: TGTGCCAGTAGGCCATCGGGGACAATGTCCTACGAGCAGTACTTC. The V and J genes are TRBV19 and TRBJ2-7; a possible D gene is TRBD1 (6 bases). Looked up from germline, CDR1 is LNHDA and CDR2 is SQIVND (reference sequence). Trimming removed 6 bases at V and 1 base at J, with 16 bases between. The CDR3 totals 15 residues.

V is TRBV13 and J is TRBJ2-2, with a possible D match to TRBD2 (6 bases). V lost 2 bases, J lost 6 bases, and 16 bases lay in between. Germline V gives CDR1 PRHDT, CDR2 FYEKMQ (reference sequence). CDR3 length: 16 residues. The CDR3 loop reads CASSLRRVGGAGELFF. The CDR3 DNA is TGTGCCAGCAGCTTACGGAGGGTGGGAGGAGCCGGGGAGCTGTTTTTT.

This clone was observed a single time. This chain joins TRBV5-6 and TRBJ2-7; 9 nucleotides agree with TRBD1. The V gene end was trimmed by 4 bases and the J gene end by 4 bases; junction bases not matched to a gene: 6. In germline, CDR1 is SGHDT, CDR2 YYEEEE. CDR3 length: 14 amino acids. The CDR3 DNA sequence: TGTGCCAGCAGCCGTCCCGGGACAGGGTACGAGCAGTACTTC. This gives the protein CASSRPGTGYEQYF.

The rearrangement uses TRBV7-2 and TRBJ2-5; the D gene is possibly TRBD2 (5 bases). The CDR3 totals 14 residues. The V gene lost 1 base and the J gene lost 4 bases, with 10 bases spanning the gap. Germline V gives CDR1 SGHTA, CDR2 FQGNSA. The CDR3 nucleotides are TGTGCCAGCAGCTTAGATACTAGACCAGAGACCCAGTACTTC. The encoded protein is CASSLDTRPETQYF.

V and J are TRBV5-1 and TRBJ2-2, with 12 positions matching TRBD2. In germline, CDR1 is SGHRS, CDR2 YFSETQ. This CDR3 region has 17 residues. Germline trimming cut 3 bases from V and 6 bases from J; bases unmatched to any gene: 9. The chain's CDR3 is CASSSIGLAGTSGELFF. Here the CDR3 DNA reads TGCGCCAGCAGCTCCATAGGACTAGCGGGAACTTCCGGGGAGCTGTTTTTT.

The chain couples TRBV7-9 to TRBJ2-1, with 13 bases matching TRBD2. CDR1 and CDR2 (germline): SEHNR, FQNEAQ (reference sequence). V lost 2 bases to trimming and J lost 4 bases; unmatched junction nucleotides: 2. This CDR3 spans 16 amino acids. CDR3: CASSLLTSGRYNEQFF. As DNA, the CDR3 is TGTGCCAGCAGCTTACTGACTAGCGGGAGGTACAATGAGCAGTTCTTC.

The gene calls are TRBV6-1 and TRBJ2-7; weak D call: TRBD2 (6 bases). This CDR3 contains 15 residues. Trimming removed 8 bases from V and 1 base from J, with 18 bases in between. Germline V gene sequence: CDR1 MNHNS, CDR2 SASEGT. Here the CDR3 reads CASGLHRRGSYEQYF. In DNA form, the CDR3 reads TGTGCCAGCGGGCTCCACAGGCGGGGATCCTACGAGCAGTACTTC.

The chain combines TRBV10-2 with TRBJ1-4; tentative D call: TRBD1 (5 bases). The CDR3 length is 15 residues. V dropped 4 bases and J dropped 5 bases, with 14 bases sitting between them. CDR1 and CDR2 (germline): WSHSY, SAAADI. The CDR3 DNA reads TGCGCCAGCAGTGGCCCGGGACTGGGAAATGAAAAACTGTTTTTT. Its protein is CASSGPGLGNEKLFF.

The chain joins TRBV27 to TRBJ2-1; 7 bases line up with TRBD2. V lost 8 bases, J lost 1 base, and 11 bases stayed unmatched. The germline gives CDR1 MNHEY, CDR2 SMNVEV (reference sequence). The CDR3 totals 16 residues. As DNA, the CDR3 is TGTGCCAGCCGGTTTGGGGGGGTCCCTTCCTACAATGAGCAGTTCTTC. This codes for CASRFGGVPSYNEQFF.

The rearrangement uses TRBV19 and TRBJ1-4; 7 bases map to TRBD1. The V gene end was trimmed by 3 bases and the J gene end by 5 bases; junction bases not matched to a gene: 6. This CDR3 comprises 15 residues. Germline loops: CDR1 LNHDA, CDR2 SQIVND (reference sequence). CDR3 in amino acids: CASSILLTGNEKLFF. In nucleotides, the CDR3 is TGTGCCAGTAGTATCTTGCTGACAGGGAATGAAAAACTGTTTTTT.